Below, 18 T cell receptor beta chains from the same sample are listed, as sequenced in a study of cytomegalovirus exposure and HLA in healthy donors. Primers: 60 Vbeta forward and 13 Jbeta reverse. TCRdb's copy holds only in-frame clones and misses some; the assay was immunoSEQ multiplex PCR. The table records fewer than 120,000 clones, about three quarters of them present only once. Sequencing input: PBMCs. The receptor set was obtained from a woman aged 25 to 45 in good health and CMV-seronegative.

The V and J genes are TRBV11-3 and TRBJ2-7, with D possibly TRBD2 on 5 matching bases. CDR3 size: 13 residues. The germline gives CDR1 SGHNT, CDR2 YENEEA. The V end was cut by 1 base, the J end by 1 base, with 5 bases between. CDR3 coding DNA: TGTGCCAGCAGCTTAGGCGGGTCCTACGAGCAGTACTTC. Encoded protein: CASSLGGSYEQYF.

The V call is TRBV28, the J call TRBJ1-5, with 7 bases identical to TRBD1. Germline CDR1 reads MDHEN; CDR2 reads SYDVKM. V dropped 5 bases and J dropped 3; count of bases not matched to a gene: 7. CDR3 length: 15 amino acids. CDR3 coding DNA: TGTGCCAGCAGTCCCCTCGGGACAGACAATCAGCCCCAGCATTTT. The encoded protein is CASSPLGTDNQPQHF.

This clone came up a few times. CDR3 sequence: CASSLAPGYNTEAFF. CDR3 DNA sequence: TGTGCCAGCAGCTTAGCGCCCGGGTATAACACTGAAGCTTTCTTT. The rearrangement links TRBV7-2 to TRBJ1-1; D is undetermined. The CDR3 covers 15 residues. The V end was cut by 0 bases, the J end by 2 bases, with 10 bases between. Germline V gives CDR1 SGHTA, CDR2 FQGNSA.

The rearrangement uses TRBV2 and TRBJ2-5, with D perhaps TRBD1 (5 bases). V was shortened by 6 bases and J by 5 bases, with 10 bases between the two germline ends. The length of the CDR3 is 12 residues. Germline-derived CDR1 and CDR2 are SNHLY and FYNNEI. DNA of the CDR3: TGTGCCAGCAGGGACACATGGGAGACCCAGTACTTC. Amino acid sequence: CASRDTWETQYF.

In this sample, this clone turned up a few times. The chain joins TRBV19 to TRBJ1-4; 8 nucleotides match TRBD1. This CDR3 is built from 15 residues. Germline V CDR1 and CDR2: LNHDA, SQIVND (reference sequence). V was pared by 6 bases and J by 7 bases, with 10 bases of the junction left unmatched. The CDR3 DNA follows: TGTGCCAGTAGCCGGTACGGCAGGGGGCTTGAAAAACTGTTTTTT. This codes for CASSRYGRGLEKLFF.

The chain links TRBV7-9 to TRBJ1-2; TRBD1 agrees at 7 bases. V was clipped by 7 bases and J by 6 bases; unmatched bases: 11. There are 14 residues in the CDR3. Germline V lookup: CDR1 SEHNR, CDR2 FQNEAQ (reference sequence). This CDR3 reads CASTTTGQTHGYTF. DNA of the CDR3: TGTGCCAGCACCACCACGGGACAGACCCATGGCTACACCTTC. Full variable domain (missing parts from reference TRBV7-9 and TRBJ1-2): DTGVSQNPRHKITKRGQNVTFRCDPISEHNRLYWYRQTLGQGPEFLTYFQNEAQLEKSRLLSDRFSAERPKGSFSTLEIQRTEQGDSAMYLCASTTTGQTHGYTFGSGTRLTVV.

The genes are TRBV5-1 and TRBJ1-6; TRBD1 matches at 10 bases. After removal of 0 bases from V and 11 bases from J, the junction contained 5 bases not matched to a gene. Per germline, CDR1 SGHRS and CDR2 YFSETQ. The CDR3 extends over 15 amino acids. CDR3 sequence: CASSLGTGGWTPLHF. The CDR3 DNA is TGCGCCAGCAGCTTGGGGACAGGGGGATGGACACCCCTCCACTTT.

Here the CDR3 DNA reads TGTGCCATCAGTGAGTCTGGCAGGGAAACCTACGAGCAGTACTTC. Amino acids: CAISESGRETYEQYF. The chain employs TRBV10-3 and TRBJ2-7; D might be TRBD1 (5 bases). The V end lost 0 bases, the J end lost 2 bases, and 11 bases lay between the germline ends. Germline V gene data show CDR1 as ENHRY and CDR2 as SYGVKD. The CDR3 is 15 amino acids.

Turning to this clone: This same CDR3 is encoded by further DNA sequences in the sample. The rearrangement uses TRBV5-1 and TRBJ1-1; D is ambiguous. V gave up 0 bases and J gave up 1 base, with 7 bases separating them. The CDR3 extends over 14 amino acids. Germline CDR1 reads SGHRS; CDR2 reads YFSETQ. The CDR3 nucleotides are TGCGCCAGCAGCTTGGTTTCGGGGAACACTGAAGCTTTCTTT. The encoded protein is CASSLVSGNTEAFF.

CDR3 bases: TGTGCCAGCAGTCCTTACGGGGAGCGGGGGGCCCAAGAGACCCAGTACTTC. Protein: CASSPYGERGAQETQYF. The genes are TRBV9 and TRBJ2-5; 9 nucleotides align to TRBD2. Germline loops: CDR1 SGDLS, CDR2 YYNGEE. The CDR3 spans 17 residues. V was clipped by 5 bases and J by 1 base; unmatched bases: 12.

V usage is TRBV5-1 and J usage is TRBJ2-1, with 8 positions matching TRBD2. The ends lost 4 bases at V and 9 bases at J; junction bases unmatched: 3. The CDR3 contains 12 residues. CDR1 is SGHRS and CDR2 is YFSETQ in the germline V gene. CDR3 amino acids: CASSPTSGEQFF. The CDR3 DNA reads TGCGCCAGCAGCCCAACTAGCGGTGAGCAGTTCTTC.

This clone appeared a single time. The gene calls are TRBV7-7 and TRBJ2-5; D remains unclear. Per the germline V gene, CDR1 is SSHAT and CDR2 is FNYEAQ (reference sequence). CDR3 length: 13 residues. Trimming removed 1 base from V and 1 base from J, with 4 bases in between. The CDR3 coding sequence is TGTGCCAGCAGCTTAGACAGCCAAGAGACCCAGTACTTC. Protein sequence: CASSLDSQETQYF. Complete variable domain (other parts from reference TRBV7-7 and TRBJ2-5): GAGVSQSPRYKVTKRGQDVTLRCDPISSHATLYWYQQALGQGPEFLTYFNYEAQPDKSGLPSDRFSAERPEGSISTLTIQRTEQRDSAMYRCASSLDSQETQYFGPGTRLLVL.

V is TRBV10-3 and J is TRBJ1-5; D might be TRBD1 (6 bases). Per the germline V gene, CDR1 is ENHRY and CDR2 is SYGVKD. Trimming cost V 4 bases and J 7 bases, with 11 bases left between them. The CDR3 is made up of 13 amino acids. CDR3 sequence reads: CAISADRTQPQHF. CDR3 in DNA: TGTGCCATCAGTGCAGACAGGACACAGCCCCAGCATTTT.

This clone was counted once. This chain connects TRBV4-2 to TRBJ2-4, with TRBD2 matching 9 bases. Germline trimming cut 0 bases from V and 2 bases from J; bases unmatched to any gene: 5. In germline, CDR1 is LGHNA, CDR2 YNFKEQ. The CDR3 consists of 17 residues. The CDR3, as DNA: TGTGCCAGCAGCCAAGATTCCCTAGCGGGGACCAAAAACATTCAGTACTTC. Amino acids: CASSQDSLAGTKNIQYF.

This chain links TRBV4-3 with TRBJ2-5; a possible D gene is TRBD2 (7 bases). Germline lookup yields CDR1 LGHNA and CDR2 YSLEER. Trimming left V 0 bases short and J 1 base short, with 12 bases between. CDR3 length: 16 residues. The CDR3 here is CASSQEGRGGQETQYF. For the CDR3, the DNA is TGCGCCAGCAGCCAAGAGGGGAGGGGGGGCCAAGAGACCCAGTACTTC.

The table lists this clone with a few counts. The V call is TRBV4-1, the J call TRBJ1-4; D gene ambiguous. Trimming stripped 0 bases from V and 8 bases from J, with 16 bases between. Germline V gene sequence: CDR1 MGHRA, CDR2 YSYEKL. The length of the CDR3 is 16 residues. The CDR3 loop is CASSQEIRGNSEKLFF. The CDR3 region has the DNA TGCGCCAGCAGCCAAGAGATAAGAGGGAATAGCGAAAAACTGTTTTTT.

The chain carries TRBV6-5 and TRBJ2-1; TRBD2 matches 12 bases. CDR1 MNHEY and CDR2 SVGAGI come from the germline V gene. The CDR3 is 14 residues long. Unmatched junction bases numbered 6, after V lost 11 bases and J lost 4 bases. The CDR3 region is CASGLAGGYNEQFF. The CDR3 DNA reads TGTGCCTCCGGGCTAGCGGGAGGGTACAATGAGCAGTTCTTC.

The chain joins TRBV9 to TRBJ1-4; possibly TRBD1 for D (5 bases). Germline CDR1 reads SGDLS; CDR2 reads YYNGEE. CDR3 length: 15 amino acids. Trimming stripped 3 bases from V and 4 bases from J, with 13 bases between. CDR3 region: CASSAFATVNEKLFF. Written as DNA, the CDR3 is TGTGCCAGCAGCGCTTTTGCGACAGTTAATGAAAAACTGTTTTTT.